These 26 T cell receptor beta chains share one sample of origin, sequenced in a study of shared clonotypes between healthy human individuals. Generated by immunoSEQ multiplex PCR, the TCRdb table keeps only in-frame clones and is missing some. Here the sample spans about 490,000 clones, 65% to 85% being singletons. The sequenced sample was PBMCs. The origin of the receptors is a woman aged 40 to 50 in good health. Some clones in this sample may be carry-over from other donors' samples.

The rearrangement uses TRBV18 and TRBJ1-5; 10 nucleotides match TRBD1. Germline assignment: CDR1 KGHSH and CDR2 LQKENI. V gave up 4 bases and J gave up 0 bases; unmatched junction bases: 6. The CDR3 sequence is 17 residues long. The DNA of the CDR3 is TGTGCCAGCTCACGGGACAGGGGTCCCATTAGCAATCAGCCCCAGCATTTT. Translating it yields CASSRDRGPISNQPQHF.

The chain combines TRBV7-3 with TRBJ2-2; 9 nucleotides align to TRBD2. The CDR3 runs to 14 residues. V dropped 3 bases and J dropped 4; count of bases not matched to a gene: 0. The germline CDR1 and CDR2 sequences are SGHTA and FQGTGA. Written as DNA, the CDR3 is TGTGCCAGCAGCTTGACTAGCGGCACCGGGGAGCTGTTTTTT. It yields the protein CASSLTSGTGELFF.

This clone was picked up one time. V gene TRBV27 combines with J gene TRBJ1-2; D gene unclear. The CDR3 runs 13 residues. Germline values: CDR1 MNHEY, CDR2 SMNVEV (reference sequence). Trimming stripped 6 bases from V and 4 bases from J, with 12 bases between. CDR3 sequence: CASSFDKAYGYTF. The CDR3 region has the DNA TGTGCCAGCAGCTTCGACAAGGCCTATGGCTACACCTTC.

The chain carries TRBV19 and TRBJ1-5, with TRBD1 matching over 12 bases. V was pared by 7 bases and J by 7 bases, with 8 bases of the junction left unmatched. CDR1 is LNHDA and CDR2 is SQIVND in the germline V gene (reference sequence). CDR3 length: 15 amino acids. This chain's CDR3 is CASISGQGAAQPQHF. For the CDR3, the DNA is TGTGCCAGTATTTCGGGACAGGGGGCCGCCCAGCCCCAGCATTTT.

This chain uses TRBV5-4 with TRBJ2-5, with TRBD2 identical over 9 bases. V lost 0 bases to trimming and J lost 7 bases; unmatched junction nucleotides: 7. Germline CDR1 and CDR2: SGHNT and YYREEE (reference sequence). CDR3 length: 15 residues. The DNA of the CDR3 is TGTGCCAGCAGCTTGGATGCTAGCGGGGTTGGGACCCAGTACTTC. Amino acids: CASSLDASGVGTQYF.

The J gene is TRBJ2-3, the V gene TRBV7-2, with 10 bases matching TRBD2. The length of the CDR3 is 15 residues. V was clipped by 5 bases and J by 9 bases; unmatched bases: 11. CDR1 SGHTA and CDR2 FQGNSA come from the germline V gene. CDR3 bases: TGTGCCAGCAGCACATCTAGCGGGAGAATGGGCACGCAGTATTTT. Its protein is CASSTSSGRMGTQYF.

The rearrangement joins TRBV7-9 to TRBJ2-1; D possibly uses TRBD1 or TRBD2 (5 bases each). The CDR3 loop spans 13 amino acids. V shed 11 bases and J shed 5 bases, with 16 bases lying between them. The germline V gene encodes CDR1 SEHNR and CDR2 FQNEAQ (reference sequence). CDR3 region: CAPGLAVNNEQFF. The CDR3 nucleotides are TGTGCCCCGGGGCTAGCCGTGAACAATGAGCAGTTCTTC.

The chain employs TRBV20-1 and TRBJ1-1; no reliable D call. The ends were cut back, 1 base at V and 4 bases at J, with 4 bases in the middle. The germline CDR1 and CDR2 sequences are DFQATT and SNEGSKA (reference sequence). This CDR3 region has 11 residues. This chain's CDR3 is CSARGGTEAFF. The CDR3 nucleotides read TGCAGTGCTAGAGGGGGCACTGAAGCTTTCTTT.

The chain uses TRBV10-3 and TRBJ1-1; perhaps TRBD1 as D (6 bases). Deletions cut 6 bases from V and 1 base from J, with 24 bases between. The CDR3 runs to 18 residues. The V gene's germline CDR1 is ENHRY and CDR2 SYGVKD. As DNA, the CDR3 is TGTGCCATCAGCCAACGAGGGGGTGTTGGCGGCACGAACACTGAAGCTTTCTTT. Encoded protein: CAISQRGGVGGTNTEAFF.

The rearrangement links TRBV28 to TRBJ2-1; D gene unclear. Germline V gene data show CDR1 as MDHEN and CDR2 as SYDVKM. Between the trimmed V and J ends, which lost 4 bases and 9 bases, there was a span of 7 bases. There are 11 residues in the CDR3. The CDR3 spells CASSYWSEQFF. Written as DNA, the CDR3 is TGTGCCAGCAGTTACTGGTCTGAGCAGTTCTTC.

The V call is TRBV18, the J call TRBJ2-7, with 8 bases lining up with TRBD2. V dropped 3 bases and J dropped 1; count of bases not matched to a gene: 8. The CDR3 is 16 residues long. In germline, CDR1 is KGHSH, CDR2 LQKENI. The CDR3, as DNA: TGTGCCAGCTCACCCCCGGGGGGGACCCGGTCCTACGAGCAGTACTTC. Its protein product is CASSPPGGTRSYEQYF.

The J gene is TRBJ2-7, the V gene TRBV2; unclear D gene. V dropped 8 bases and J dropped 1 base, with 12 bases sitting between them. The germline CDR1 and CDR2 sequences are SNHLY and FYNNEI. The CDR3 is 13 residues long. CDR3 sequence: CASQVAESYEQYF. CDR3 coding DNA: TGTGCCAGCCAGGTAGCAGAATCCTACGAGCAGTACTTC.

This clone was seen just once. The chain employs TRBV7-9 and TRBJ2-3; D is undetermined. The CDR3 extends over 13 amino acids. Germline values: CDR1 SEHNR, CDR2 FQNEAQ (reference sequence). The V and J ends lost 5 bases and 2 bases respectively, with 8 bases between them. The chain's CDR3 is CASSLATTDTQYF. In DNA form, the CDR3 reads TGTGCCAGCAGCCTGGCCACCACAGATACGCAGTATTTT.

The rearrangement uses TRBV30 and TRBJ2-5, with 12 bases identical to TRBD2. CDR3 length equals 17 residues. Germline V gene lookup returns CDR1 GTSNPN and CDR2 SVGIG (reference sequence). The ends lost 1 base at V and 3 bases at J; junction bases unmatched: 9. The DNA for the CDR3 is TGTGCCTGGAGTGCAGGGATCCTAGCGGGAGGGAAAGAGACCCAGTACTTC. Its protein is CAWSAGILAGGKETQYF.

This chain connects TRBV27 to TRBJ2-7; 11 bases agree with TRBD1. The length of the CDR3 is 16 residues. After removal of 2 bases from V and 2 bases from J, the junction contained 5 bases not matched to a gene. Germline V gene lookup returns CDR1 MNHEY and CDR2 SMNVEV (reference sequence). The CDR3 DNA follows: TGTGCCAGCAGTTTAAGGGACAGGGGGGGAACCTACGAGCAGTACTTC. This codes for CASSLRDRGGTYEQYF.

The chain combines TRBV28 with TRBJ1-4, with D perhaps TRBD1 (5 bases). Germline V gives CDR1 MDHEN, CDR2 SYDVKM. The CDR3 sequence is 15 residues long. The V and J ends lost 7 bases and 7 bases respectively, with 19 bases between them. The CDR3 region has the DNA TGTGCCAGCACCTCGGGTGGGGGATGGGGTGAAAAACTGTTTTTT. This gives the protein CASTSGGGWGEKLFF. The full variable domain, its missing parts supplied by reference TRBV28 and TRBJ1-4, is DVKVTQSSRYLVKRTGEKVFLECVQDMDHENMFWYRQDPGLGLRLIYFSYDVKMKEKGDIPEGYSVSREKKERFSLILESASTNQTSMYLCASTSGGGWGEKLFFGSGTQLSVL.

This clone was detected only once. The V and J genes are TRBV6-5 and TRBJ2-2, with D uncertain. From germline, CDR1 is MNHEY and CDR2 SVGAGI. The CDR3 length is 15 residues. V was pared by 4 bases and J by 4 bases, with 13 bases between. The CDR3 DNA is TGTGCCAGCAGTTCTGCCGGATCGGGCACCGGGGAGCTGTTTTTT. Translation: CASSSAGSGTGELFF.

In regard to this clone: This may be a read error: a much more frequent sequence differs by one nucleotide. The V and J genes are TRBV19 and TRBJ1-5, with D possibly being TRBD1 (5 bases). Germline lookup yields CDR1 LNHDA and CDR2 SQIVND (reference sequence). The V gene lost 5 bases and the J gene lost 4 bases, with 15 bases spanning the gap. The CDR3 runs to 15 residues. CDR3: CASSYVTVGNQPQHF. CDR3 coding DNA: TGTGCCAGTAGTTACGTGACAGTCGGAAATCAGCCCCAGCATTTT.

As regards this clone: A far bigger clonotype differs at one base, so this is likely a read error. In the same sample, other DNA sequences code for this CDR3. The chain employs TRBV18 and TRBJ1-5; D may be TRBD1 (5 bases). V was clipped by 6 bases and J by 7 bases, with 16 bases between them. Germline V lookup: CDR1 KGHSH, CDR2 LQKENI. The CDR3 spans 14 residues. The CDR3 region has the DNA TGTGCCAGCTCTCCTCCTGGGGCAGAGCAGCCCCAGCATTTT. Residues: CASSPPGAEQPQHF.

The rearrangement uses TRBV7-3 and TRBJ1-1; no definite D call. V dropped 5 bases and J dropped 1 base, with 14 bases sitting between them. Germline V gives CDR1 SGHTA, CDR2 FQGTGA. The CDR3 has 15 amino acids. CDR3 loop: CASSPHLGRNTEAFF. CDR3 DNA: TGTGCCAGCAGCCCACATTTAGGGAGGAACACTGAAGCTTTCTTT.

The chain carries TRBV29-1 and TRBJ2-5; D uncertain. CDR1 SQVTM and CDR2 ANQGSEA come from the germline V gene. The CDR3 runs 14 residues. V was trimmed by 0 bases and J by 2 bases, leaving 10 bases between them. The CDR3 spells CSVEDTTLQETQYF. CDR3 in DNA: TGCAGCGTTGAAGATACGACCCTTCAAGAGACCCAGTACTTC.

V and J are TRBV30 and TRBJ2-1; maybe TRBD1 (6 bases). Per the germline V gene, CDR1 is GTSNPN and CDR2 is SVGIG (reference sequence). Between the trimmed V and J ends, which lost 6 bases and 6 bases, there was a span of 18 bases. CDR3 length: 14 amino acids. The CDR3 here is CACAKLQGVNEQFF. CDR3 coding DNA: TGTGCCTGCGCCAAACTACAGGGCGTCAATGAGCAGTTCTTC.

The CDR3 coding sequence is TGTGCCAGCAGCTTCGCGGCGAATCAGCCCCAGCATTTT. This encodes CASSFAANQPQHF. This chain joins TRBV11-1 and TRBJ1-5, with D uncertain. Trimming cost V 3 bases and J 4 bases, with 7 bases left between them. From germline, CDR1 is SGHAT and CDR2 FQDESV (reference sequence). The CDR3 runs 13 residues.

This rearrangement joins TRBV2 to TRBJ2-6; 7 nucleotides agree with TRBD2. CDR3 length equals 18 residues. The junction had 10 bases not matched to a gene; V was cut back by 3 bases and J by 2 bases. Looked up from germline, CDR1 is SNHLY and CDR2 is FYNNEI. The CDR3 sequence: CASSDWVTAGAGANVLTF. The DNA of the CDR3 is TGTGCCAGCAGTGATTGGGTCACCGCGGGGGCTGGGGCCAACGTCCTGACTTTC.

This chain links TRBV15 with TRBJ2-2; 10 bases are a match to TRBD1. The CDR3 is made up of 16 amino acids. Germline values: CDR1 LNHNV, CDR2 YYDKDF (reference sequence). J lost 5 bases, V lost 1 base, and 4 bases had no gene match. CDR3 protein: CATSRGPGQGTGELFF. In DNA form, the CDR3 reads TGTGCCACCAGCAGAGGTCCGGGACAGGGGACCGGGGAGCTGTTTTTT.

The V gene is TRBV2, the J gene TRBJ2-3; no clear D gene. The CDR3 spans 11 residues. Germline V gene sequence: CDR1 SNHLY, CDR2 FYNNEI. The ends were cut back, 5 bases at V and 11 bases at J, with 11 bases in the middle. The CDR3 DNA reads TGTGCCAGCAGTATAGAGGTGGAGCAGTATTTT. It yields the protein CASSIEVEQYF.